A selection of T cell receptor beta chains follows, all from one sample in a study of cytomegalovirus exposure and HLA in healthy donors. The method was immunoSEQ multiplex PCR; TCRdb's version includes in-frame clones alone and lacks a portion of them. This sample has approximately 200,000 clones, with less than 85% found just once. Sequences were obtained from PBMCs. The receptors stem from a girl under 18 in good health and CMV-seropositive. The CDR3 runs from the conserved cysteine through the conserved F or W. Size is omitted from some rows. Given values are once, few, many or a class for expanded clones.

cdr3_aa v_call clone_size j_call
CASSPGTSGDLAKNIQYF TRBV7-9 NA TRBJ2-4
CASTREGPYNEQFF TRBV6-5 NA TRBJ2-1
CASSQVPGYDYGYTF TRBV11-2 NA TRBJ1-2
CASSPGIAAVQETQYF TRBV2 NA TRBJ2-5
CASRVDINSYNEQFF TRBV27 NA TRBJ2-1
CASSLSTGYEQYF TRBV7-2 NA TRBJ2-7
CASSLDLDTANTGELFF TRBV11-2 NA TRBJ2-2
CASSLGHQETQYF TRBV7-9 once TRBJ2-5
CASSLFREGGELFF TRBV5-1 NA TRBJ2-2
CASSRDRDNQPQHF TRBV18 NA TRBJ1-5
CASSSLAGGTGTQYF TRBV5-4 once TRBJ2-5
CASSVGQGEQYF TRBV9 NA TRBJ2-7
CASSQDGGAINEQFF TRBV4-2 NA TRBJ2-1
CASSEGLTGGYEQYF TRBV2 NA TRBJ2-7
CASSQSVGQGRPSGANVLTF TRBV4-1 NA TRBJ2-6
CASSEQGHQPQHF TRBV2 NA TRBJ1-5
CATSRGQQEYYGYTF TRBV15 NA TRBJ1-2
CASSYGLTNTGELFF TRBV6-5 NA TRBJ2-2
CASSQGPGRGVVDTQYF TRBV4-3 NA TRBJ2-3
CASSQIAGGHYNEQFF TRBV4-3 NA TRBJ2-1
CASSVAGGANEKLFF TRBV9 NA TRBJ1-4
CAISDPGQGAYEQYF TRBV10-3 NA TRBJ2-7
CASSPTTSGATYEQYF TRBV5-1 NA TRBJ2-7
CASSTPDRANTEAFF TRBV19 once TRBJ1-1
CASSPTGSQETQYF TRBV2 NA TRBJ2-5
CASSVEGGGGQGTDTQYF TRBV9 NA TRBJ2-3
CASRGDREQVAFF TRBV6-6 NA TRBJ1-1